The present TCR beta chain was sequenced within a study of T cells in Graves' hyperthyroidism and ophthalmopathy. Study results and limitations: The blood repertoire included most of the expanded thyroid clonotypes above 0.001.

This clonotype was recorded many times. Its cognate antigen is unknown. V was clipped by 0 bases and J by 3 bases; unmatched bases: 5. The CDR3 runs 16 residues. CDR1 MGHRA and CDR2 YSYEKL come from the germline V gene. Inclusion characteristics of ophthalmopathy patients comprised a Clinical Activity Score of at least 3, a NOSPECS grade of at least 4, and duration under 3 months. Not enrolled were patients with uncontrolled infection, other autoimmune disease, pregnancy or lactation. From RNA transcripts, TCR beta CDR3 regions were amplified. A first-round RT-PCR of the TCR CDR3 used the HTBI primer set. TCRdb re-analysed the multiplex PCR reads in MiXCR, keeping a single row per CDR3 protein. The data show approximately 430,000 distinct CDR3 sequences, with about 15% seen just once and roughly 13% held by the top ten.

The chain has TRBV4-1 and TRBJ2-7; 10 nucleotides line up with TRBD2. The receptor was derived from a man aged 18 to 30 with Graves' ophthalmopathy. Sequencing was carried out using blood. The CDR3 sequence is CASSQDWASGSYEQYF. In nucleotides, the CDR3 is TGCGCCAGCAGCCAAGATTGGGCTAGCGGGAGCTACGAGCAGTACTTC.